Each of the 2 T cell receptor beta chains below was sequenced from the same sample in a study of T cell changes during pregnancy in multiple sclerosis. Clones were read by immunoSEQ multiplex PCR, and TCRdb kept only the in-frame ones, dropping some. The table includes roughly 52,000 clones, approximately 94% detected once. Sequenced material: CD8+ T cells from peripheral blood mononuclear cells, taken in the third trimester of pregnancy. Every receptor here comes from a female donor with multiple sclerosis, enrolled in a pregnancy study.

This sequence joins TRBV14 and TRBJ1-1; no reliable D call. V shed 3 bases and J shed 3 bases, with 8 bases lying between them. This CDR3 region has 13 residues. Looked up from germline, CDR1 is SGHDN and CDR2 is FVKESK. The CDR3: CASSQLEDTEAFF. The CDR3 DNA sequence: TGTGCCAGCAGCCAGTTGGAGGACACTGAAGCTTTCTTT.

V gene TRBV27 combines with J gene TRBJ2-7, with 9 positions matching TRBD2. Germline loops: CDR1 MNHEY, CDR2 SMNVEV (reference sequence). This CDR3 is 15 amino acids long. V gave up 5 bases and J gave up 3 bases; unmatched junction bases: 8. The CDR3, as DNA: TGTGCCAGCAGTCCGAGACTAGCGGCAGACTACGAGCAGTACTTC. Protein: CASSPRLAADYEQYF.